This T cell receptor beta chain was captured by sequencing in a study of immune characterization of retroperitoneal liposarcoma. TCRdb recomputed calls from the PCR reads with MiXCR, one row per CDR3 protein. Altogether fewer than 14,000 distinct CDR3 sequences are present, around a quarter being singletons, with the ten largest covering 8.3%. There are many counts of this clonotype. This CDR3 comprises 14 residues. V lost 3 bases and J lost 2, with 8 bases in between. Looked up from germline, CDR1 is SGHAT and CDR2 is FQNNGV. Sequences were obtained from tumor tissue. This sequence originates from a male donor with retroperitoneal liposarcoma. This chain uses TRBV11-2 with TRBJ2-1; TRBD2 is a possible D gene (6 bases). CDR3 bases: TGTGCCAGCAGCTTCGGGGAGGCCTACAATGAGCAGTTCTTC. This gives the protein CASSFGEAYNEQFF.